This T cell receptor beta chain was obtained from a study of OX40 agonist ivuxolimab in advanced cancers. Study-level background: From 23 to 79 years was the age range, with a mean of roughly 64 years, and about 78% were male.

Study-level findings and limits: Compared with CD4+, CD8+ T cells on average had more expanded clones.

CDR1 is KGHSH and CDR2 is LQKENI in the germline V gene. Trimming shortened V by 2 bases and J by 4 bases, and 15 bases separated the two germline ends. There are 16 residues in the CDR3. Only in-frame clones appear in the TCRdb table, and some are missing; sequencing was by immunoSEQ multiplex PCR. Of about 77,000 clones in the sample, nearly 90% are singletons; the top ten hold around 2.5%. Turning to this clone: Its antigen is unidentified.

The specimen was CD4+ or CD8+ T cells sorted from blood, collected in a trial of the OX40 agonist ivuxolimab. This sequence joins TRBV18 and TRBJ1-5; tentative D call: TRBD1 (6 bases). The origin of this receptor is an adult with an advanced solid tumor such as melanoma, head and neck, liver or kidney cancer. CDR3 sequence (DNA): TGTGCCAGCTCACCATGGGGGGGCCTCAATAATCAGCCCCAGCATTTT. The encoded protein is CASSPWGGLNNQPQHF.